Listed below are T cell receptor beta chains from one sample, sequenced in a study of T cells after yellow fever vaccination. TCRdb redid the calling of the 5' RACE reads with MiXCR, one entry per CDR3 protein. This table holds 450,000 to 650,000 distinct CDR3 sequences, roughly 13% found once. Sequencing was performed on PBMCs, taken on the day of the yellow fever booster vaccination. Receptors originate from a man aged 30 to 45 who received the YFV17D yellow fever vaccine. Each CDR3 is given with its conserved first and last residue. A D gene is named only where the DNA matches it firmly. Expanded clones are given a class, and other clones once, few, many or no size at all.

>few|TRBD1|TRBJ2-2|TRBV7-7
CASSRDRGSGELFF
>.|.|TRBJ1-4|TRBV5-1
CASSFDGATNEKLFF
>few|TRBD1|TRBJ2-7|TRBV28
CASLQGETYEQYF
>.|TRBD2|TRBJ2-7|TRBV27
CASRPSAGGHYEQYF
>.|.|TRBJ1-2|TRBV7-2
CASSHPGTTNYGYTF
>.|.|TRBJ1-1|TRBV19
CASVELGTVNTDAFF
>few|TRBD2|TRBJ2-1|TRBV29-1
CSVLAGGYNEQFF
>.|.|TRBJ2-3|TRBV6-1
CASSRERQSDTQYF
>.|.|TRBJ2-1|TRBV25-1
CASSEGLAEQFF
>few|TRBD2|TRBJ2-7|TRBV25-1
CASSGGGTSYEQYF
>many|TRBD2|TRBJ2-7|TRBV29-1
CSVASGSYEQYF
>many|.|TRBJ1-5|TRBV20-1
CSVPDVFNQPQHF
>few|TRBD2|TRBJ2-3|TRBV5-1
CASSRSEREWVADTQYF
>few|.|TRBJ2-3|TRBV20-1
CSASVEGTDTQYF
>.|.|TRBJ1-1|TRBV5-6
CASSLLDGPNTEAFF
>.|TRBD1|TRBJ2-7|TRBV7-2
CASRPRQGSYEQYF
>.|.|TRBJ2-7|TRBV28
CASSLTGKNKQYF
>few|.|TRBJ1-1|TRBV23-1
CASSQQDLRGGFGENTEAFF
>.|TRBD1|TRBJ2-1|TRBV28
CASRTDRGSAGSYNEQFF
>.|TRBD1|TRBJ2-5|TRBV30
CAWSVPGRLTGVQYF
>few|.|TRBJ2-7|TRBV15
CATSRDLDGTYEQYF
>few|TRBD2|TRBJ2-5|TRBV29-1
CSVEGTSGQETQYF
>few|.|TRBJ1-1|TRBV29-1
CSATTIKRAEAFF
>.|.|TRBJ2-3|TRBV12-3/TRBV12-4
CASTRGTQYF
>.|TRBD1|TRBJ1-5|TRBV27
CASSNSGTGVNQPQHF
>few|TRBD1|TRBJ2-2|TRBV19
CASTDRGTRAGELFF
>few|.|TRBJ2-6|TRBV18
CASSPAGRRVSGANVLTF
>.|.|TRBJ2-3|TRBV5-1
CASSLARVAGSLIRTDTQYF
>.|TRBD1|TRBJ2-5|TRBV7-9
CASSPQRTGTQYF
>.|TRBD2|TRBJ2-7|TRBV4-3
CASSQVGGGEQYF
>few|.|TRBJ2-1|TRBV19
CASSIDQAGDDEQFF
>.|TRBD1|TRBJ2-2|TRBV24-1
CATSDLQRGRTGELFF
>.|.|TRBJ1-2|TRBV10-3
CAISESIANYGYTF
>.|TRBD1|TRBJ1-5|TRBV4-3
CASSQTGDNQTQHF
>few|.|TRBJ2-1|TRBV27
CASGLTGSNEQFF
>many|.|TRBJ2-2|TRBV24-1
CATSDPPSGELFF
>few|TRBD2|TRBJ2-2|TRBV20-1
CSATDSSGRAGELFF
>few|TRBD1|TRBJ2-1|TRBV19
CASKGDRPYNEQFF
>.|.|TRBJ1-4|TRBV6-5
CASSYYGDREKLFF
>.|.|TRBJ2-3|TRBV5-1
CASSLDGSKDTQYF
>.|TRBD2|TRBJ2-1|TRBV5-1
CASSSGLAEGPENEQFF
>few|.|TRBJ2-4|TRBV20-1
CSAGTTTGTLAKNIQYF
>.|TRBD2|TRBJ2-3|TRBV3-1
CASSQDYLAGSDTQYF
>few|.|TRBJ2-7|TRBV11-2
CASSLEGSGGLFEQYF
>.|.|TRBJ1-5|TRBV30
CAWSVSGNQPQHF
>few|.|TRBJ1-1|TRBV7-2
CASSLEGVWNTEAFF
>.|.|TRBJ2-3|TRBV5-1
CASSLDRPGTQYF
>few|.|TRBJ2-2|TRBV2
CASTGQGHTGELFF
>.|TRBD1|TRBJ1-5|TRBV24-1
CATSDHGQGRQPQHF
>.|.|TRBJ2-5|TRBV20-1
CSAPHPGLGQETQYF
>.|.|TRBJ2-7|TRBV29-1
CSARAGNPYEQYF
>.|.|TRBJ1-4|TRBV9
CASSMGGPTNEKLFF
>few|.|TRBJ2-7|TRBV27
CASSLMGEAVYEQYF
>few|TRBD2|TRBJ2-5|TRBV15
CATSVPLAGEETQYF
>.|TRBD1|TRBJ1-1|TRBV11-2
CASSLEGQPNTEAFF
>many|.|TRBJ1-1|TRBV12-3/TRBV12-4
CASSLSGNTEAFF
>.|.|TRBJ2-3|TRBV2
CAGSGDYRTDTQYF